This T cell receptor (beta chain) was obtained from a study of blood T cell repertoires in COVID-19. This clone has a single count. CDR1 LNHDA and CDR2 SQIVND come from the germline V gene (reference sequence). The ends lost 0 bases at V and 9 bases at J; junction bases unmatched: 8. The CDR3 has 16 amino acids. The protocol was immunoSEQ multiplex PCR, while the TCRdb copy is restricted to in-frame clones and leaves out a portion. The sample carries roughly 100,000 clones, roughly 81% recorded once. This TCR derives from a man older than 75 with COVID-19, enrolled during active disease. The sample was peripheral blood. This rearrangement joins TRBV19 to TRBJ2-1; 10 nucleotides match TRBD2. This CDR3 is CASSIDGSGRSSEQFF. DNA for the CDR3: TGTGCCAGTAGTATAGATGGTAGCGGGAGGTCCAGTGAGCAGTTCTTC.